The 5 T cell receptor beta chains below were found in one sample sequenced in a study of T cells in Graves' hyperthyroidism and ophthalmopathy. RNA transcripts were the template for amplifying TCR beta CDR3 regions. RT-PCR in the first round (using the HTBI primer set) targeted the TCR CDR3. One entry per CDR3 protein, called by TCRdb with MiXCR from the multiplex PCR reads. The table shows 550,000 to 650,000 distinct CDR3 sequences, with approximately 13% occurring only once. The material sequenced was blood. These receptors all come from a woman in her 30s with Graves' hyperthyroidism that later progressed to Graves' ophthalmopathy.

This clonotype was seen ten or more times. The genes are TRBV12-5 and TRBJ1-1; D uncertain. The CDR3 runs to 13 residues. Trimming took off 7 bases at V and 4 bases at J, with 13 bases between the two ends. The germline V gene encodes CDR1 LGHNT and CDR2 FRNRAP. CDR3 nucleotide sequence: TGTGCTAGTGCCTCCTTTGAGGCCACTGAAGCTTTCTTT. It is translated as CASASFEATEAFF.

This clonotype occurred many times. The chain uses TRBV20-1 and TRBJ1-4, with D unresolved. Trimming removed 0 bases from V and 5 bases from J, with 10 bases in between. Germline CDR1 and CDR2: DFQATT and SNEGSKA (reference sequence). The CDR3 consists of 14 residues. CDR3 DNA: TGCAGTGCTAGAGATCACGGAGGGAATGAAAAACTGTTTTTT. Encoded protein: CSARDHGGNEKLFF.

This clonotype was counted many times. The chain has TRBV7-9 and TRBJ2-1; D is possibly TRBD1 (6 bases). This CDR3 is built from 13 residues. V lost 2 bases and J 7 bases, leaving 9 bases between the germline ends. Germline values: CDR1 SEHNR, CDR2 FQNEAQ (reference sequence). CDR3 amino acids: CASSLIRGNEQFF. Here the CDR3 DNA reads TGTGCCAGCAGCTTAATAAGGGGGAATGAGCAGTTCTTC.

This clonotype was recorded many times. The chain joins TRBV6-1 to TRBJ2-5; tentative D call: TRBD1 (5 bases). CDR3 length: 14 amino acids. Germline loops: CDR1 MNHNS, CDR2 SASEGT. V was clipped by 8 bases and J by 7 bases, with 20 bases between them. CDR3 sequence reads: CASLSSVARGTQYF. The DNA of the CDR3 is TGTGCCAGCCTTTCTTCGGTGGCTAGGGGGACCCAGTACTTC.

This clonotype was observed at least ten times. The CDR3 spells CASSSSQLNTEAFF. The CDR3 region has the DNA TGCGCCAGCAGCTCGTCCCAGCTGAACACTGAAGCTTTCTTT. The gene calls are TRBV5-1 and TRBJ1-1; D unresolved. CDR1 and CDR2 (germline): SGHRS, YFSETQ. The CDR3 has 14 amino acids. Trimming shortened V by 3 bases and J by 0 bases, and 9 bases separated the two germline ends.